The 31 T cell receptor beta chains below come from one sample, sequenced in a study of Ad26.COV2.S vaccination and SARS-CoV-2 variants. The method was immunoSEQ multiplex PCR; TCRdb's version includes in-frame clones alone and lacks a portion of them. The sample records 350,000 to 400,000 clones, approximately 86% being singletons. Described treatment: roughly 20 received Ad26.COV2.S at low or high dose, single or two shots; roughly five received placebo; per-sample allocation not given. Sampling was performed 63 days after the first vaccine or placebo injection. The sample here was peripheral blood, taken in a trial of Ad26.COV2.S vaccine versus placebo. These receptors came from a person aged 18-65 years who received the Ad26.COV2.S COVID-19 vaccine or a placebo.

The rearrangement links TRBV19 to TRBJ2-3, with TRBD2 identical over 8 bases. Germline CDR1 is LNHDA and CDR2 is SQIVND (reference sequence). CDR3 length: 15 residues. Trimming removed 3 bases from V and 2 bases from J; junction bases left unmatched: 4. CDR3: CASSIGGDHTDTQYF. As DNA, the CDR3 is TGTGCCAGTAGTATCGGGGGGGACCACACAGATACGCAGTATTTT.

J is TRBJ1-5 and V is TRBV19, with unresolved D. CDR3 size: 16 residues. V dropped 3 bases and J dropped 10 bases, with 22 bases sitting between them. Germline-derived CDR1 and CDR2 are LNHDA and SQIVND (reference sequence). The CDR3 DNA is TGTGCCAGTAGTATCACATCTTCAGGCTCCCAAGGACCCCAGCATTTT. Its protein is CASSITSSGSQGPQHF.

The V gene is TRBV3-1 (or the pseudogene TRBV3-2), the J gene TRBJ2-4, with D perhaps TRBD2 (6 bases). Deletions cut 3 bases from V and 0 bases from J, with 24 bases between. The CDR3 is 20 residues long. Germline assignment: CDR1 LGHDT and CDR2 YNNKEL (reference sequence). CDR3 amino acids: CASSQGPGLGRGIAKNIQYF. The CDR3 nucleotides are TGTGCCAGCAGCCAGGGACCAGGATTAGGACGGGGGATAGCCAAAAACATTCAGTACTTC.

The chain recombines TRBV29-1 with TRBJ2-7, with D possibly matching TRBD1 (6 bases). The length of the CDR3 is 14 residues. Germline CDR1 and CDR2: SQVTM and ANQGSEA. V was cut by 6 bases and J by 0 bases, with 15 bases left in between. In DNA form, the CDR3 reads TGCAGCGTCCTGGACAGACCCAGCTCCTACGAGCAGTACTTC. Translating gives CSVLDRPSSYEQYF.

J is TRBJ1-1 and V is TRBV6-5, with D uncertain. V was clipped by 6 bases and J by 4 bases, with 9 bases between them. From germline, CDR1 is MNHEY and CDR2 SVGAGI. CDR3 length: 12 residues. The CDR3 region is CASRKSPTEAFF. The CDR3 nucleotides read TGTGCCAGCAGGAAGAGTCCCACTGAAGCTTTCTTT.

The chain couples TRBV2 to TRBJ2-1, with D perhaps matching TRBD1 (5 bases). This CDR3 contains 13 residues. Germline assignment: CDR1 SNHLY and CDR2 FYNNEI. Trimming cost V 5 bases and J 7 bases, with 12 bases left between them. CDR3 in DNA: TGTGCCAGCAGTCTTCACCCAGGGAATGAGCAGTTCTTC. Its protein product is CASSLHPGNEQFF.

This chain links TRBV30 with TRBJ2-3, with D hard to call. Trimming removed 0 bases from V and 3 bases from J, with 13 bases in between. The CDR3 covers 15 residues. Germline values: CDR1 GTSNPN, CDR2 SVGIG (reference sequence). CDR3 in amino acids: CAWSVPGFGTDTQYF. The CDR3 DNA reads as TGTGCCTGGAGTGTACCAGGCTTTGGGACAGATACGCAGTATTTT.

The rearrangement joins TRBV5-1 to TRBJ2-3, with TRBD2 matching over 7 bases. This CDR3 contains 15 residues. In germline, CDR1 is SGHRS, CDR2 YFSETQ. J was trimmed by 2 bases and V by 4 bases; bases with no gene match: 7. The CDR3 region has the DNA TGCGCCAGCAGCCCCCCCCTAGCGGACACAGATACGCAGTATTTT. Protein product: CASSPPLADTDTQYF.

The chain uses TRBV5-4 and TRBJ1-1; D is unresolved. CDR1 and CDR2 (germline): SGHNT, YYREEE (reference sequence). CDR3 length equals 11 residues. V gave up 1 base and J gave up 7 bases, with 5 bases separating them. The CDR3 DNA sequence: TGTGCCAGCAGCTTGTACAGTGAAGCTTTCTTT. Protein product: CASSLYSEAFF.

The CDR3 sequence is CASSRTRGLGPLHF. For the CDR3, the DNA is TGTGCCAGCAGCCGGACAAGGGGACTAGGACCCCTCCACTTT. The chain joins TRBV3-1 (or the pseudogene TRBV3-2) to TRBJ1-6; tentatively, D is TRBD1 (5 bases). The CDR3 has 14 amino acids. Germline CDR1 and CDR2: LGHDT and YNNKEL (reference sequence). The V end was cut by 4 bases, the J end by 12 bases, with 16 bases between.

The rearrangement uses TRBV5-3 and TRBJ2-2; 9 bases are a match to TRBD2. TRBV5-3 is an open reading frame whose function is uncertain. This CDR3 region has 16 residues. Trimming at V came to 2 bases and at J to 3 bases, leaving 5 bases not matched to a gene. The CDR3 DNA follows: TGTGCCAGAAGCTTCGGACTAGCGTCGTACACCGGGGAGCTGTTTTTT. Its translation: CARSFGLASYTGELFF.

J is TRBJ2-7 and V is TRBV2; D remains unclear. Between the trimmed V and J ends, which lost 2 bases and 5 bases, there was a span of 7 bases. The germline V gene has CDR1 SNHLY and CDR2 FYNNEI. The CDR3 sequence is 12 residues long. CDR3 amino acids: CASSEKWDEQYF. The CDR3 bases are TGTGCCAGCAGTGAAAAGTGGGACGAGCAGTACTTC.

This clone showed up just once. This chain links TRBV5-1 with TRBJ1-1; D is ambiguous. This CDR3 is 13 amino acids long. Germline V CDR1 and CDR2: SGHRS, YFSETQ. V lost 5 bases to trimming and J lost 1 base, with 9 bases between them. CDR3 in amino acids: CASSYGENTEAFF. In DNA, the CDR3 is TGCGCCAGCAGTTATGGGGAGAACACTGAAGCTTTCTTT.

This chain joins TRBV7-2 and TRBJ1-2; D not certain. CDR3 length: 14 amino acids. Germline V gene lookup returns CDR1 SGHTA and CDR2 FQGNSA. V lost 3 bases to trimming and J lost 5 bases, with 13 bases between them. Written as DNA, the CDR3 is TGTGCCAGCAGCTTGGGCAGGAGTTTTTATGGCTACACCTTC. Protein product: CASSLGRSFYGYTF.

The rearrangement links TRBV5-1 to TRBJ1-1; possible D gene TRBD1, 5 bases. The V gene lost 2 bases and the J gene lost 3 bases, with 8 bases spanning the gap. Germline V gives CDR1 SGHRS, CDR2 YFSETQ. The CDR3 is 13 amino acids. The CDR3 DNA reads TGCGCCAGCAGCTTCAGGGAGGACACTGAAGCTTTCTTT. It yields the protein CASSFREDTEAFF.

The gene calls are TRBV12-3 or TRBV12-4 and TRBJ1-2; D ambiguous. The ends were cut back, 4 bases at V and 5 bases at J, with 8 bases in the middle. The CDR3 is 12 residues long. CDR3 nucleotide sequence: TGTGCCAGCAGTTCTTCAACTTATGGCTACACCTTC. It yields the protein CASSSSTYGYTF.

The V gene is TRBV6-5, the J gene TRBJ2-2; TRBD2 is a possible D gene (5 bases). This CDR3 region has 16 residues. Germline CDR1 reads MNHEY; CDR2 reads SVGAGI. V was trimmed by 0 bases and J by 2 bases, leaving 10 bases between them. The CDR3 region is CASSYSQAGNTGELFF. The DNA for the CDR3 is TGTGCCAGCAGTTACTCCCAGGCGGGCAACACCGGGGAGCTGTTTTTT.

In DNA form, the CDR3 reads TGTGCCAGCAGTTTATCCAGGGGGCGGAGCTACACCTTC. Encoded protein: CASSLSRGRSYTF. The chain employs TRBV27 and TRBJ1-2; 8 nucleotides line up with TRBD1. V was pared by 0 bases and J by 9 bases, with 3 bases of the junction left unmatched. The germline CDR1 and CDR2 sequences are MNHEY and SMNVEV (reference sequence). The CDR3 runs 13 residues.

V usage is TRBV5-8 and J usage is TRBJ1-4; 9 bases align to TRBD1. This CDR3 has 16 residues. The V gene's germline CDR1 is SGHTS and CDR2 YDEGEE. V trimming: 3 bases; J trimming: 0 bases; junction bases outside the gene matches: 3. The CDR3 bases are TGTGCCAGCAGCTGGGGACAGGGAACAACTAATGAAAAACTGTTTTTT. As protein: CASSWGQGTTNEKLFF.

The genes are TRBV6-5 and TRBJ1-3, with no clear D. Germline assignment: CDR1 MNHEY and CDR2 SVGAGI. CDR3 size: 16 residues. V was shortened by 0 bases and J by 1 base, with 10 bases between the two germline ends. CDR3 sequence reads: CASSYSGLQSGNTIYF. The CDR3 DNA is TGTGCCAGCAGTTACTCGGGGTTACAGTCTGGAAACACCATATATTTT.

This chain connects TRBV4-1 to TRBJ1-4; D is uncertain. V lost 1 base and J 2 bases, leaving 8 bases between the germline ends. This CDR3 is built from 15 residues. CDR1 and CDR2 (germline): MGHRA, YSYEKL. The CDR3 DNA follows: TGCGCCAGCAGCCAAGGACGATCGACTAATGAAAAACTGTTTTTT. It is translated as CASSQGRSTNEKLFF.

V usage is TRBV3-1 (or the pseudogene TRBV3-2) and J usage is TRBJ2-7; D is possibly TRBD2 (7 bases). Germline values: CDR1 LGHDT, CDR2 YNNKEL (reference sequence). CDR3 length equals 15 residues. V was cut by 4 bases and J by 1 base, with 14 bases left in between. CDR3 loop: CASSRGGGLSYEQYF. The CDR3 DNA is TGTGCCAGCAGCCGAGGGGGGGGCCTTTCCTACGAGCAGTACTTC.

The CDR3 is CASSLVGSTGTGELFF. The CDR3 region has the DNA TGCGCCAGCAGCTTGGTTGGGAGTACTGGCACCGGGGAGCTGTTTTTT. J is TRBJ2-2 and V is TRBV5-1; D might be TRBD2 (5 bases). The CDR3 covers 16 residues. The germline V gene has CDR1 SGHRS and CDR2 YFSETQ. The V gene lost 0 bases and the J gene lost 4 bases, with 13 bases spanning the gap. Supplemented by reference TRBV5-1 and TRBJ2-2, the full variable domain reads KAGVTQTPRYLIKTRGQQVTLSCSPISGHRSVSWYQQTPGQGLQFLFEYFSETQRNKGNFPGRFSGRQFSNSRSEMNVSTLELGDSALYLCASSLVGSTGTGELFFGEGSRLTVL.

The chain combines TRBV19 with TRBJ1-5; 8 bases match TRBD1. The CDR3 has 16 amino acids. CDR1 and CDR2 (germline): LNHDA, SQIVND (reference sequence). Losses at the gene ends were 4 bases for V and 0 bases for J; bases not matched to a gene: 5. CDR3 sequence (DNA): TGTGCCAGTAGTACGAGGACAGGGTATAGCAATCAGCCCCAGCATTTT. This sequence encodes CASSTRTGYSNQPQHF.

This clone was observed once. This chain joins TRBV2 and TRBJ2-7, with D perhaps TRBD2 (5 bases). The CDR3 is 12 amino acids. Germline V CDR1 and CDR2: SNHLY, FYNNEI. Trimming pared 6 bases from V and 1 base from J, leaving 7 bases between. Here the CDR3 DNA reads TGTGCCAGCAGAGCGGATTCCTACGAGCAGTACTTC. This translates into CASRADSYEQYF.

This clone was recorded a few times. The CDR3 DNA sequence: TGTGCCACCTTGGGGGACAGGGACCTGGAGCAGTACTTC. Translating it yields CATLGDRDLEQYF. This chain links TRBV18 with TRBJ2-7; 9 bases line up with TRBD1. CDR1 and CDR2 (germline): KGHSH, LQKENI. CDR3 length equals 13 residues. Trimming cost V 10 bases and J 7 bases; bases outside gene matches: 11.

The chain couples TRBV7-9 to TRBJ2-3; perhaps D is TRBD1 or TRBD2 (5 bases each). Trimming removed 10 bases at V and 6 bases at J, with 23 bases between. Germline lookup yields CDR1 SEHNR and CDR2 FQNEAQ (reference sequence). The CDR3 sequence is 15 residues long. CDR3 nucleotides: TGTGCCACCAAAGAGGGTCAGGGATCGCGGGATACGCAGTATTTT. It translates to CATKEGQGSRDTQYF.

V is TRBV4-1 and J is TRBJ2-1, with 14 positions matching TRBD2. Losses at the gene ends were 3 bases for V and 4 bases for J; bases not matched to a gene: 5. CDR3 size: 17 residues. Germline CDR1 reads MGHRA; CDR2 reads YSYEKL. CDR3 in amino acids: CASSHGLAGGLYNEQFF. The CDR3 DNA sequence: TGCGCCAGCAGCCACGGACTAGCGGGGGGCCTTTACAATGAGCAGTTCTTC.

This CDR3 reads CASSFTKGGSNTGELFF. The CDR3 nucleotides are TGCGCCAGCAGTTTCACCAAGGGGGGTAGCAACACCGGGGAGCTGTTTTTT. The chain recombines TRBV10-1 with TRBJ2-2; either TRBD1 or TRBD2 may supply D (6 bases each). The germline CDR1 and CDR2 sequences are WNHNN and SYGVQD (reference sequence). The CDR3 contains 17 residues. Trimming shortened V by 5 bases and J by 2 bases, and 18 bases separated the two germline ends.

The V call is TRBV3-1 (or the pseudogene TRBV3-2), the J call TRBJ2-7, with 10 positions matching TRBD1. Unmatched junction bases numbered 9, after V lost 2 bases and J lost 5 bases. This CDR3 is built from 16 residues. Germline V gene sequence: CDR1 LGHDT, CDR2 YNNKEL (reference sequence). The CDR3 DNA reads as TGTGCCAGCAGCCAAATGAGAGGGACAGGGGCTAACGAGCAGTACTTC. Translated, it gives CASSQMRGTGANEQYF.

The CDR3 nucleotides are TGCGCCAGCAGCCAGAAGAGTGGTGTTCTGGGGATTCCGAACACCGGGGAGCTGTTTTTT. Residues: CASSQKSGVLGIPNTGELFF. V gene TRBV4-1 combines with J gene TRBJ2-2; the D is unclear. The germline V and J ends were trimmed by 3 bases and 0 bases, with 23 bases remaining between them. Germline assignment: CDR1 MGHRA and CDR2 YSYEKL. The CDR3 is made up of 20 amino acids.